The subject of this entry is one TCR beta chain. The antigen remains undetermined. Per the germline V gene, CDR1 is SEHNR and CDR2 is FQNEAQ (reference sequence). The CDR3 contains 16 residues. The trim removed 6 bases at V and 0 bases at J, leaving 5 bases unmatched. This specimen comes from a study of cytomegalovirus exposure and HLA in healthy donors. Broader study findings: Reports credit the classifier with highly specific, highly sensitive diagnosis of cytomegalovirus status.

The donors (healthy individuals) were bone marrow donors. Primers for the PCR totalled 60 Vbeta and 13 Jbeta. Original analysis: Later, about 80 million unique TCR beta chains were counted in an analysis, and some 10 million of them were shared. Assay: immunoSEQ multiplex PCR; the TCRdb copy retains only in-frame clones and omits some. That table supplies the V and J calls and clone size; D and trimming were determined from the DNA. This table holds more than 95,000 clones, roughly 77% found once. This chain connects TRBV7-9 to TRBJ2-2, with 9 bases that match TRBD1. Sequencing used PBMCs. This sequence originates from a middle-aged man in good health and CMV-seropositive. This CDR3 is CASSPRDRANTGELFF. The CDR3, as DNA: TGTGCCAGCAGTCCCAGGGACAGGGCGAACACCGGGGAGCTGTTTTTT.